In its sample, the clone carrying this T cell receptor beta chain was seen a few times. Its matching antigen is unknown. Preparation of the TCRbeta library involved a method that used unique molecular identifiers. TCRdb reprocessed the PCR reads with MiXCR, giving one entry per CDR3 protein. The sample has about 980,000 distinct CDR3 sequences; about 30% are singletons. The entry originates in a study of T-cell reconstitution after alpha-beta-depleted transplantation in children. Study-level findings and limits: Elevated TCRbeta diversity at day 60 was traced, in some patients, to surviving recipient T cells and thymic progenitors. In patients about two months after transplant, alpha-beta T cells reportedly arose from several hundred expanded graft clones. It was newly produced T cells that mostly accounted for T-cell counts and diversity one year after transplant.

The material sequenced was PBMCs, mostly from graft donor cells, taken 360 days after TCRalphabeta/CD19-depleted stem cell transplant. This receptor was obtained from a boy under three years old who had a stem cell transplant for SCID, so the T cells may come from the graft donor.

The CDR3 loop reads CASSWTETTYTGELFF. The CDR3 DNA reads TGTGCCAGCAGCTGGACCGAGACAACTTACACCGGGGAGCTGTTTTTT. The V and J genes are TRBV7-2 and TRBJ2-2, with D unclear. Trimming removed 4 bases at V and 3 bases at J, with 15 bases between. CDR3 length equals 16 residues. Per germline, CDR1 SGHTA and CDR2 FQGNSA.